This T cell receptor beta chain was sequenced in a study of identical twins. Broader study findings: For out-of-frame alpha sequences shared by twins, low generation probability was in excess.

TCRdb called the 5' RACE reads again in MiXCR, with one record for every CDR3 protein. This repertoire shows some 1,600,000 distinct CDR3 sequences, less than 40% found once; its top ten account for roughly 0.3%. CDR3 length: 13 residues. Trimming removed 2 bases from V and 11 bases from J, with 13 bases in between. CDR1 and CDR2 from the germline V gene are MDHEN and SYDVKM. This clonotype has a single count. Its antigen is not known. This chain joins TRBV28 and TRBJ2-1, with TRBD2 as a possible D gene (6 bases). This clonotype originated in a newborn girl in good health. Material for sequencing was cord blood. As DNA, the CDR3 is TGTGCCAGCAGTTTAGGCCGGGAGTACCAGCAGTTCTTC. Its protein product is CASSLGREYQQFF. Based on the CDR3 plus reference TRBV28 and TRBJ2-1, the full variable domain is DVKVTQSSRYLVKRTGEKVFLECVQDMDHENMFWYRQDPGLGLRLIYFSYDVKMKEKGDIPEGYSVSREKKERFSLILESASTNQTSMYLCASSLGREYQQFFGPGTRLTVL.